This T cell receptor beta chain was recorded in a study of sequential checkpoint blockade in melanoma. Study-wide background: Patients were randomized 1:1 to nivolumab-then-ipilimumab or ipilimumab-then-nivolumab first-line. Maintenance nivolumab came after either treatment sequence.

This CDR3 comprises 15 residues. With 5 bases clipped from V and 0 bases from J, the junction kept 3 bases outside the gene matches. Germline V gene lookup returns CDR1 SGHTA and CDR2 FQGNSA. The treatment: randomized to nivolumab then ipilimumab (arm A) or the reverse (arm B). DNA-damaging chemotherapy had not been given to any patient beforehand. Live CD3+CD8+ CD19− CD56− cells were sorted from PBMCs. TCRdb keeps only in-frame clones here, not all; method: immunoSEQ multiplex PCR. The repertoire has around 9,100 clones, around 79% of them found once; the top ten carry approximately 17%. The starting material was CD8+ T cells sorted from blood (inferred from file names), obtained from a patient given nivolumab and ipilimumab in sequence. This sequence was found in a human donor with melanoma. The chain is built from TRBV7-2 and TRBJ1-5, with TRBD1 matching 8 bases. The CDR3 coding sequence is TGTGCCAGCAGCCCAGGGGGCGATAGCAATCAGCCCCAGCATTTT. It is translated as CASSPGGDSNQPQHF.